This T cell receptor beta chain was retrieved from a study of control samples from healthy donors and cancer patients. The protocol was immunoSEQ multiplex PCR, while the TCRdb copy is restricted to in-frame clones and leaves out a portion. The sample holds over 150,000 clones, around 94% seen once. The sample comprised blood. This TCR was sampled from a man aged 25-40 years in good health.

CDR3 protein: CASSERGREGNTQYF. The CDR3 DNA is TGTGCCAGCAGTGAACGGGGCAGGGAGGGAAATACGCAGTATTTT. The chain employs TRBV2 and TRBJ2-3, with TRBD2 matching 7 bases. Germline CDR1 reads SNHLY; CDR2 reads FYNNEI. Unmatched junction bases numbered 9, after V lost 2 bases and J lost 7 bases. The CDR3 runs to 15 residues. The full variable domain, in which reference TRBV2 and TRBJ2-3 provide the parts outside the CDR3, is EPEVTQTPSHQVTQMGQEVILRCVPISNHLYFYWYRQILGQKVEFLVSFYNNEISEKSEIFDDQFSVERPDGSNFTLKIRSTKLEDSAMYFCASSERGREGNTQYFGPGTRLTVL.